This T cell receptor beta chain was retrieved from a study of T-cell reconstitution after alpha-beta-depleted transplantation in children. This clonotype appeared many times. The antigen is unknown. Unique molecular identifiers were incorporated into the prepared TCRbeta library. TCRdb reprocessed the PCR reads via MiXCR and lists one record per CDR3 protein. In the table there are about 4,000 distinct CDR3 sequences, 8.5% to 9.5% of which are singletons. With 6 bases removed from V and 6 bases from J, the gap between germline ends came to 13 bases. The CDR3 totals 13 residues. CDR1 and CDR2 from the germline V gene are PRHDT and FYEKMQ (reference sequence). Study-wide results and limits: Reports say that about two months after transplant, the alpha-beta T cells came out of several hundred graft clones that had expanded. The main origin of T-cell counts and diversity one year after transplant was newly produced T cells.

This clonotype was sampled from a male patient between 2 and 10 years old who had a stem cell transplant for acute lymphoblastic leukemia, so the T cells may come from the graft donor. The rearrangement joins TRBV13 to TRBJ2-3; tentatively, D is TRBD1 (6 bases). Sample: PBMCs, mostly from graft donor cells, taken 180 days after TCRalphabeta/CD19-depleted stem cell transplant. The CDR3 is CASRFSGADTQYF. The CDR3 DNA reads as TGTGCCAGCAGATTTTCAGGGGCCGATACGCAGTATTTT. The complete variable domain, with remaining parts taken from reference TRBV13 and TRBJ2-3, reads AAGVIQSPRHLIKEKRETATLKCYPIPRHDTVYWYQQGPGQDPQFLISFYEKMQSDKGSIPDRFSAQQFSDYHSELNMSSLELGDSALYFCASRFSGADTQYFGPGTRLTVL.